This T cell receptor beta chain was obtained from a study of blood T cell repertoires in COVID-19. Across the whole study: The samples span acute and convalescent COVID-19 from the United States, Italy and Spain. T cells, B-cell-depleted T cells, or PBMCs provided the cDNA or gDNA that served as material.

Authors' analysis steps: Reference gene primers were amplified, and this amplification served to estimate nucleated cell counts. Some clones are missing from TCRdb's copy, which holds only in-frame ones; the method was immunoSEQ multiplex PCR. V and J calls and clone size come straight from that table; D and trimming were deduced from the DNA. The repertoire consists of approximately 150,000 clones, with around nine tenths occurring once and the leading ten covering 8.6%. The germline CDR1 and CDR2 sequences are SEHNR and FQNEAQ (reference sequence). This CDR3 comprises 15 residues. Trimming cost V 5 bases and J 4 bases, with 18 bases left between them.

This clonotype was sampled from a woman between 45 and 65 years old with active or convalescent COVID-19. Sequencing was performed on peripheral blood. The V and J genes are TRBV7-9 and TRBJ2-7; D is possibly TRBD2 (5 bases). This CDR3 reads CASSPPGQGGYEQYF. The CDR3 DNA follows: TGTGCCAGCAGCCCCCCGGGCCAAGGAGGTTACGAGCAGTACTTC.